The sequence of this TCR beta chain was determined in a study of STAT5B mutations in CD4+ large granular lymphocyte leukemia. The repertoire was sequenced with immunoSEQ multiplex PCR; TCRdb's copy has only in-frame clones and lacks some. Here the sample spans around 30,000 clones, 65% to 80% being singletons. Trimming cost V 5 bases and J 0 bases, with 10 bases left between them. This CDR3 region has 15 residues. Germline-derived CDR1 and CDR2 are SNHLY and FYNNEI. This clone was seen more than once but under ten times. Sample: CD4+ T cells from blood buffy coats. This clonotype was sampled from a human donor in good health. The chain combines TRBV2 with TRBJ1-4, with D possibly being TRBD1 (5 bases). CDR3 sequence: CASSRRGPTNEKLFF. The CDR3 DNA sequence: TGTGCCAGCAGTCGTCGGGGCCCAACTAATGAAAAACTGTTTTTT.